This TCR beta chain was identified in a study of response to subunit inactivated influenza vaccine. Study conclusions and caveats: Few new T cells, the authors suggested, are recruited by each seasonal influenza vaccination.

TCRdb independently ran MiXCR on the RT-PCR reads; one entry per CDR3 protein. The sample has a few hundred thousand distinct CDR3 sequences, 20% to 25% seen once. Trimming took 2 bases from V and 0 from J, leaving 7 bases between them. The CDR3 totals 15 residues. This clonotype was seen a handful of times. The antigen remains undetermined. This chain connects TRBV12-3 or TRBV12-4 to TRBJ2-2; D not resolved. The TCR originated in a man aged 50-75 years who received an inactivated influenza vaccine. The specimen comprised PBMCs from blood, sampled less than 22 months after vaccination. Written as DNA, the CDR3 is TGTGCCAGCAGTTTAAGGACGCCGAACACCGGGGAGCTGTTTTTT. It translates to CASSLRTPNTGELFF.